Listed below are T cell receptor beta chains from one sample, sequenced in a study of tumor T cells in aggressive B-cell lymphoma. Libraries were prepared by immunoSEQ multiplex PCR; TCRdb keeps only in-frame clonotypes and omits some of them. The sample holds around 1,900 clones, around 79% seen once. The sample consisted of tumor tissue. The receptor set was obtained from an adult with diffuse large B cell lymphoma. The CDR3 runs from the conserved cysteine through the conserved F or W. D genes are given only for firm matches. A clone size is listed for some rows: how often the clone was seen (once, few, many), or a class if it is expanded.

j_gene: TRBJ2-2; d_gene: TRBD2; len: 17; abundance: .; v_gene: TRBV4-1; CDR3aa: CASSQGLAGGPGGELFF; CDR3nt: TGCGCCAGCAGCCAAGGACTAGCGGGGGGGCCTGGCGGGGAGCTGTTTTTT
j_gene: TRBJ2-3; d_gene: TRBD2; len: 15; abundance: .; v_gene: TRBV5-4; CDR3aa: CASSLPGRSADTQYF; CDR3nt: TGTGCCAGCAGCTTGCCCGGGAGGAGTGCAGATACGCAGTATTTT
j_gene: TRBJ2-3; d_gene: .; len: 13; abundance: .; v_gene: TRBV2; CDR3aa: CASRPGGTDTQYF; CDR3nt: TGTGCCAGCAGGCCCGGGGGCACAGATACGCAGTATTTT
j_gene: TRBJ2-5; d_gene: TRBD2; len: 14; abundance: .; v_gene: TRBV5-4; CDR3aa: CASSAGTRQETQYF; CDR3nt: TGTGCCAGCAGCGCCGGGACTAGACAAGAGACCCAGTACTTC
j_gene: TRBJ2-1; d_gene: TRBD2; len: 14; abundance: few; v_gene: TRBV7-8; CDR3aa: CASRVLAGDNEQFF; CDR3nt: TGTGCCAGCCGTGTGTTAGCGGGGGACAATGAGCAGTTCTTC
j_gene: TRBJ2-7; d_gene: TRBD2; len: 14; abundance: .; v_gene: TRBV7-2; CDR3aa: CASSLGGTSYEQYF; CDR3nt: TGTGCCAGCAGCTTGGGGGGGACCTCCTACGAGCAGTACTTC
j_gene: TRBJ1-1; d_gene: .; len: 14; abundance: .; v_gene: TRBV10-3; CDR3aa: CAISDYTSNTEAFF; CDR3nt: TGTGCCATCAGTGATTACACCTCAAACACTGAAGCTTTCTTT
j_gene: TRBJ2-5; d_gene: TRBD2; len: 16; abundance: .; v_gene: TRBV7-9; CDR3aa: CASGQTGTSVKETQYF; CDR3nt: TGTGCCAGCGGTCAGACCGGGACTAGCGTGAAAGAGACCCAGTACTTC
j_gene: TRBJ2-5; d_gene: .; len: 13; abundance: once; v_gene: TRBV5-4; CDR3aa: CASSLRGTETQYF; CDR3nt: TGTGCCAGCAGCTTGAGGGGGACGGAGACCCAGTACTTC
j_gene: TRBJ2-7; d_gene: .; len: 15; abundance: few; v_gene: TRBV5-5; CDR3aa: CASSLERTVSYEQYF; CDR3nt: TGTGCCAGCAGCTTGGAAAGGACAGTCTCCTACGAGCAGTACTTC
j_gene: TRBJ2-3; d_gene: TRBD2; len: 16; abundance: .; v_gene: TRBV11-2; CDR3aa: CASSLDPGGVTDTQYF; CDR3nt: TGTGCCAGCAGCTTAGATCCGGGGGGGGTCACAGATACGCAGTATTTT
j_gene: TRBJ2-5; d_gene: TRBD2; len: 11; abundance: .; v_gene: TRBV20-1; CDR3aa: CSAGLAETQYF; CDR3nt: TGCAGTGCTGGACTAGCGGAGACCCAGTACTTC
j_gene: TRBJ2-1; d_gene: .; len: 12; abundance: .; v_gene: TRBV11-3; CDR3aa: CASTRDSNEQFF; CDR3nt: TGTGCCAGCACCCGGGACTCGAATGAGCAGTTCTTC
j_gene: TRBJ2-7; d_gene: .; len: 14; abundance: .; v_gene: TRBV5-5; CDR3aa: CASSLAGGFYEQYF; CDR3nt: TGTGCCAGCAGCTTGGCCGGTGGTTTCTACGAGCAGTACTTC
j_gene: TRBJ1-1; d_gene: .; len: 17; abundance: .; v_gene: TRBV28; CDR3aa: CASSLSGRAGWLTEAFF; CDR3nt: TGTGCCAGCAGTTTAAGCGGGCGGGCTGGGTGGCTCACTGAAGCTTTCTTT
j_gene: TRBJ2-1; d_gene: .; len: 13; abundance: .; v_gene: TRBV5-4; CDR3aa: CASSVEVGNEQFF; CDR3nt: TGTGCCAGCAGCGTTGAGGTAGGCAATGAGCAGTTCTTC
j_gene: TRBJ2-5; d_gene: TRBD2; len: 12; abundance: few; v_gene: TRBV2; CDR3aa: CARKTSRETQYF; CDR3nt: TGTGCCAGAAAGACTAGCAGAGAGACCCAGTACTTC
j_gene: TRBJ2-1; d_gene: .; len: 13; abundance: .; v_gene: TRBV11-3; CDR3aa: CASSRSSRHEQFF; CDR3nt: TGTGCCAGCAGTCGGTCCTCCAGGCATGAGCAGTTCTTC
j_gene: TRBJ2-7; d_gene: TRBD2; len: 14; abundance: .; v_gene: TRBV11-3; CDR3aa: CASSFGSGGYEQYF; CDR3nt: TGTGCCAGCAGCTTTGGGAGCGGGGGTTACGAGCAGTACTTC
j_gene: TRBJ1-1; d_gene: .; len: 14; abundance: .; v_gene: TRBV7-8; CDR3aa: CASSPAETNTEAFF; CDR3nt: TGTGCCAGCAGCCCCGCGGAGACGAACACTGAAGCTTTCTTT
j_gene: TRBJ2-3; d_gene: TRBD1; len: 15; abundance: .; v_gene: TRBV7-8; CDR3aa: CASSSTGAGTDTQYF; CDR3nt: TGTGCCAGCAGTTCCACAGGGGCCGGCACAGATACGCAGTATTTT
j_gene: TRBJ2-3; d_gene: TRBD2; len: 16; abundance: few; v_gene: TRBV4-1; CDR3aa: CASSQPTSGGHRPQYF; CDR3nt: TGCGCCAGCAGCCAGCCCACTAGCGGGGGGCACAGGCCGCAGTATTTT
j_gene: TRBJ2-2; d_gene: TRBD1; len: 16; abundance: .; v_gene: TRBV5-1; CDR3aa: CASSLRTGGNTGELFF; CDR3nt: TGCGCCAGCAGCCTCAGGACAGGGGGTAACACCGGGGAGCTGTTTTTT
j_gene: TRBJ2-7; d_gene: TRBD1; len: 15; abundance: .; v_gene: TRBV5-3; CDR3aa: CARSLGTASSYEQYF; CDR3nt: TGTGCCAGAAGCTTAGGGACAGCTAGCTCCTACGAGCAGTACTTC
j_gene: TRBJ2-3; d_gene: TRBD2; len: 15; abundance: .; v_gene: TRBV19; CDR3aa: CASSPAGGRVDTQYF; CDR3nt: TGTGCCAGTAGTCCAGCGGGGGGGCGGGTAGATACGCAGTATTTT
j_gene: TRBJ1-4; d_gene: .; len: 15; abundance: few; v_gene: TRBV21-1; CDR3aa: CASSKGGGAGEKLFF; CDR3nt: TGTGCCAGCAGCAAAGGCGGGGGGGCGGGTGAAAAACTGTTTTTT
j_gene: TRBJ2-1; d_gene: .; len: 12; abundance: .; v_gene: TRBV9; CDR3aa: CASSVGRGEQFF; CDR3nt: TGTGCCAGCAGCGTAGGGAGGGGCGAGCAGTTCTTC
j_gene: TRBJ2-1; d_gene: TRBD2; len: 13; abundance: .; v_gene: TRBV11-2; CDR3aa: CASSLDGSGGKFF; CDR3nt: TGTGCCAGCAGCTTAGATGGGAGCGGGGGGAAGTTCTTC
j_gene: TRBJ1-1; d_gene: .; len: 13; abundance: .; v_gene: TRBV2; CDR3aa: CASSEEVNTEAFF; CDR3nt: TGTGCCAGCAGTGAGGAGGTGAACACTGAAGCTTTCTTT
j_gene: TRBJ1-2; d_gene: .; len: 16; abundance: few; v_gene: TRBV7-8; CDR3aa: CASSFDSADIFYGYTF; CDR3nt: TGTGCCAGCAGCTTCGATTCGGCAGACATCTTCTATGGCTACACCTTC
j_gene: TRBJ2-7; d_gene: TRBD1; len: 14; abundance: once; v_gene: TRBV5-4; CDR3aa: CASSRRDSHYEQYF; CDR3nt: TGTGCCAGCAGCCGCCGGGACAGCCACTACGAGCAGTACTTC
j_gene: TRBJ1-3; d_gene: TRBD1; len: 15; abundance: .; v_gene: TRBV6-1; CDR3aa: CASRQGLSSGNTIYF; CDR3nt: TGTGCCAGCCGACAGGGCTTAAGCTCTGGAAACACCATATATTTT
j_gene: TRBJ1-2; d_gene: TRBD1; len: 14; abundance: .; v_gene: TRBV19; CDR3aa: CASPPRDRVDGYTF; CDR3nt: TGTGCCAGCCCCCCCCGGGACAGGGTAGATGGCTACACCTTC
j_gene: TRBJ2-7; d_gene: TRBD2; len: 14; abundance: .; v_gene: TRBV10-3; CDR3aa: CAISYQSGGGEQYF; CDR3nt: TGTGCCATCAGTTACCAATCGGGGGGAGGAGAGCAGTACTTC
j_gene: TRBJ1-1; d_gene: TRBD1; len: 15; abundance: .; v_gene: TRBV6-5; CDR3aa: CASSSWTGGNTEAFF; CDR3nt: TGTGCCAGCAGTTCATGGACAGGAGGGAACACTGAAGCTTTCTTT
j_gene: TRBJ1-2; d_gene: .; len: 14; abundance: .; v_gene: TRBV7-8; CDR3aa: CASSLAGGGYGYTF; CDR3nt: TGTGCCAGCAGCTTAGCGGGGGGAGGGTATGGCTACACCTTC
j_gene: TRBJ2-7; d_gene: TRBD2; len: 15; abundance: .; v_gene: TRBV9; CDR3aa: CASSSGGGGTYEQYF; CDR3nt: TGTGCCAGCAGTTCCGGAGGCGGGGGAACCTACGAGCAGTACTTC
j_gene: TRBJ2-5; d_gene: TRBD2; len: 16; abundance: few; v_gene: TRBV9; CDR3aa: CASSAGTSGGEETQYF; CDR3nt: TGTGCCAGCAGCGCCGGGACTAGCGGGGGGGAAGAGACCCAGTACTTC
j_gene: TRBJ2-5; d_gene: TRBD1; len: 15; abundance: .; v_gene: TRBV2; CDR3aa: CASRFGTGEHSGQYF; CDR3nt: TGTGCCAGCAGGTTCGGGACAGGGGAACACAGTGGGCAGTACTTC
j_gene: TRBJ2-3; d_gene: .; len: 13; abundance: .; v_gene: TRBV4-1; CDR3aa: CASSQDPPDTQYF; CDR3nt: TGCGCCAGCAGCCAAGATCCTCCCGATACGCAGTATTTT
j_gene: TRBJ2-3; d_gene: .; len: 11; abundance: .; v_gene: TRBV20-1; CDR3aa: CSARESHTQYF; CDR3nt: TGCAGTGCTAGGGAGTCCCATACGCAGTATTTT
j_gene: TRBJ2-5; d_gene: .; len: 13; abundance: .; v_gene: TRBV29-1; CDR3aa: CSVGLAPQETQYF; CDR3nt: TGCAGCGTTGGACTGGCGCCGCAAGAGACCCAGTACTTC
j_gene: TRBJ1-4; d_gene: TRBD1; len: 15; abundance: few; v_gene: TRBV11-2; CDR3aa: CASSQTGGTNEKLFF; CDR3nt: TGTGCCAGCAGTCAAACAGGGGGGACTAATGAAAAACTGTTTTTT
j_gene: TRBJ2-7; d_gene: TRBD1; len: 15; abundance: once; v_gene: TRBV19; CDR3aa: CASSPGTASSYEQYF; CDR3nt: TGTGCCAGTAGCCCTGGGACAGCAAGCTCCTACGAGCAGTACTTC
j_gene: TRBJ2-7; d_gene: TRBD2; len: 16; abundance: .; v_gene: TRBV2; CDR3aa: CASSGISGDYGDEQYF; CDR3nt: TGTGCCAGCAGTGGAATTAGCGGGGATTACGGAGACGAGCAGTACTTC
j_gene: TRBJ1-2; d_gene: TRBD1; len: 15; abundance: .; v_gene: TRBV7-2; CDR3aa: CASSWSGQGVGGYTF; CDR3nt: TGTGCCAGCAGCTGGTCCGGACAGGGGGTCGGTGGCTACACCTTC
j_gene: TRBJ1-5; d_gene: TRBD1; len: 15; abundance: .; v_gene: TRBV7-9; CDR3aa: CASSSGTGRHQPQHF; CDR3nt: TGTGCCAGCAGCTCCGGGACAGGGCGCCATCAGCCCCAGCATTTT
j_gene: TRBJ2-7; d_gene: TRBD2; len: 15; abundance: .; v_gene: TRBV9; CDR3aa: CASSSGGGGTYEQYF; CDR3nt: TGTGCCAGCAGCTCCGGAGGCGGGGGAACCTACGAGCAGTACTTC
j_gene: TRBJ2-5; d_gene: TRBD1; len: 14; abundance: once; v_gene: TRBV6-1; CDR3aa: CASSTIPGGETQYF; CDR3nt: TGTGCCAGCAGCACAATCCCAGGGGGAGAGACCCAGTACTTC
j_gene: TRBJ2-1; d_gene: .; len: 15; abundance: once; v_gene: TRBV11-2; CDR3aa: CASSLDRGPYNEQFF; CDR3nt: TGTGCCAGCAGCTTAGACAGGGGTCCCTACAATGAGCAGTTCTTC
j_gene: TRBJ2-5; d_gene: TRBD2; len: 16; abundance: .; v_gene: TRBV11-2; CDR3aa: CASSLDGGARRETQYF; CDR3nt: TGTGCCAGCAGCTTAGACGGGGGGGCCCGGAGGGAGACCCAGTACTTC
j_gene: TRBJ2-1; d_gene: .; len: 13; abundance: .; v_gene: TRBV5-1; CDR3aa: CASSLIGRGEQFF; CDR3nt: TGCGCCAGCAGCTTAATTGGTCGGGGTGAGCAGTTCTTC
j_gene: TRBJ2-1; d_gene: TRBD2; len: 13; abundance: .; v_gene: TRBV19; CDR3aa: CASKVRGAEEQFF; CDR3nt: TGTGCCAGTAAAGTGCGGGGGGCCGAGGAGCAGTTCTTC